The 18 T cell receptor beta chains listed next were all sequenced from one sample in a study of blood T cells in healthy people across ages. Through a sample-barcoded 5' primer and a J-beta primer mix, a second PCR was run for 7 to 11 cycles. From the 5' RACE reads, TCRdb called clonotypes with MiXCR, one entry per CDR3 protein. The sample records 1.2 million to 1.5 million distinct CDR3 sequences, approximately 40% being singletons. Sample: blood. Receptors were obtained from a woman between 18 and 30 years old in good health.

J is TRBJ1-1 and V is TRBV9; 7 nucleotides match TRBD1. Germline values: CDR1 SGDLS, CDR2 YYNGEE. The CDR3 has 17 residues. Trimming cost V 2 bases and J 0 bases; bases outside gene matches: 10. The CDR3 DNA follows: TGTGCCAGCAGCGTGCCAAACCGGGGACAGATGAACACTGAAGCTTTCTTT. It is translated as CASSVPNRGQMNTEAFF.

The CDR3 protein is CAISESTSARGHYNEQFF. Written as DNA, the CDR3 is TGTGCCATCAGTGAGTCGACTAGCGCCCGGGGCCATTACAATGAGCAGTTCTTC. The V call is TRBV10-3, the J call TRBJ2-1; TRBD2 matches at 8 bases. This CDR3 has 18 residues. The germline V gene has CDR1 ENHRY and CDR2 SYGVKD. After removal of 0 bases from V and 4 bases from J, the junction contained 11 bases not matched to a gene.

The chain combines TRBV7-2 with TRBJ2-3; tentatively, D is TRBD2 (5 bases). The CDR3 has 17 residues. V was pared by 5 bases and J by 0 bases, with 18 bases between. In germline, CDR1 is SGHTA, CDR2 FQGNSA. CDR3 protein: CASSKAPPSRSTDTQYF. The CDR3 bases are TGTGCCAGCAGCAAGGCCCCCCCTAGCCGGAGCACAGATACGCAGTATTTT.

This clonotype was recorded once. The chain links TRBV3-1 to TRBJ2-3; D is undetermined. The CDR3 contains 12 residues. Germline values: CDR1 LGHDT, CDR2 YNNKEL (reference sequence). V was trimmed by 1 base and J by 11 bases, leaving 10 bases between them. CDR3 bases: TGTGCCAGCAGCCAAGGGCAGACCGAGCAGTATTTT. It is translated as CASSQGQTEQYF.

The V call is TRBV28, the J call TRBJ2-7, with TRBD1 identical over 8 bases. The CDR3 has 14 amino acids. Germline CDR1 MDHEN, CDR2 SYDVKM. V was pared by 6 bases and J by 1 base, with 5 bases of the junction left unmatched. The CDR3 here is CASSGTGTSYEQYF. The CDR3 region has the DNA TGTGCCAGCAGCGGGACAGGTACATCCTACGAGCAGTACTTC.

The chain recombines TRBV4-1 with TRBJ2-7; D could derive from TRBD1 or TRBD2 (5 bases each). Germline-derived CDR1 and CDR2 are MGHRA and YSYEKL. CDR3 size: 13 residues. In DNA, the CDR3 is TGCGTCCCATGCCCCGGGGACCAAGAGAACCAGTACTTC. It is translated as CVPCPGDQENQYF.

The chain is built from TRBV20-1 and TRBJ1-4; D remains ambiguous. Germline CDR1 reads DFQATT; CDR2 reads SNEGSKA (reference sequence). The CDR3 is 10 residues long. Trimming left V 5 bases short and J 16 bases short, with 14 bases between. The CDR3 protein is CSAATETQFF. CDR3 bases: TGCAGTGCTGCGACGGAAACCCAGTTTTTT.

The CDR3 nucleotides read TGTGCCAGCAGCTTAACGGCTAACCAGTACTTC. Translated, it gives CASSLTANQYF. The chain is built from TRBV7-2 and TRBJ2-7; D is unclear. The CDR3 has 11 amino acids. Trimming shortened V by 2 bases and J by 10 bases, and 9 bases separated the two germline ends. Per germline, CDR1 SGHTA and CDR2 FQGNSA.

The chain uses TRBV18 and TRBJ2-4, with D tentatively TRBD1 or TRBD2 (5 bases each). TRBJ2-7 matches the DNA end more closely, so the J call is doubtful. The CDR3 is 15 residues long. The germline gives CDR1 KGHSH, CDR2 LQKENI. For the CDR3, the DNA is TGTGCCAGCTCCCCTATGAGGGGCTACTCCTACGAGCAGTACTTC. This encodes CASSPMRGYSYEQYF.

A note on this clonotype: This sequence may be a read error, since a much larger clone differs from it by one base. This CDR3 is CSASDQISGHEQYF. The CDR3 region has the DNA TGCAGTGCTAGCGACCAGATTTCCGGCCACGAGCAGTACTTC. V gene TRBV20-1 combines with J gene TRBJ2-7; no firm D call. The germline gives CDR1 DFQATT, CDR2 SNEGSKA (reference sequence). This CDR3 region has 14 residues. Trimming removed 3 bases at V and 5 bases at J, with 17 bases between.

The V call is TRBV9, the J call TRBJ1-1; D gene uncertain. The CDR3 totals 15 residues. Germline values: CDR1 SGDLS, CDR2 YYNGEE. Trimming pared 0 bases from V and 11 bases from J, leaving 20 bases between. CDR3 sequence (DNA): TGTGCCAGCAGCGTAGCTACAAGGACCCCTTTCGGGGCTTTCTTT. Protein: CASSVATRTPFGAFF.

The rearrangement joins TRBV11-2 to TRBJ2-3; D remains ambiguous. V was clipped by 4 bases and J by 0 bases, with 14 bases between them. Looked up from germline, CDR1 is SGHAT and CDR2 is FQNNGV. The CDR3 has 16 amino acids. As DNA, the CDR3 is TGTGCCAGCAGCTCGAAAGGGTGGTCGAGCACAGATACGCAGTATTTT. Its protein product is CASSSKGWSSTDTQYF.

V and J are TRBV5-1 and TRBJ2-5; 9 nucleotides agree with TRBD2. Per germline, CDR1 SGHRS and CDR2 YFSETQ. After removal of 0 bases from V and 11 bases from J, the junction contained 14 bases not matched to a gene. The CDR3 is made up of 16 amino acids. This chain's CDR3 is CASSLAVSGGYNEQYF. CDR3 coding DNA: TGCGCCAGCAGCTTGGCGGTTAGCGGGGGCTACAATGAGCAGTACTTC.

The CDR3, as DNA: TGTGCCATCAGTGTTAGTGAGACAGGGCAGCACGGCTACACCTTC. Amino acids: CAISVSETGQHGYTF. V and J are TRBV10-3 and TRBJ1-2, with 7 bases matching TRBD1. The V gene's germline CDR1 is ENHRY and CDR2 SYGVKD. Losses at the gene ends were 4 bases for V and 8 bases for J; bases not matched to a gene: 13. This CDR3 region has 15 residues.

With regard to this clonotype: Just one base apart from a much larger clone, this may be a read error. The chain uses TRBV7-2 and TRBJ2-5; TRBD2 aligns across 7 bases. The germline CDR1 and CDR2 sequences are SGHTA and FQGNSA. Trimming removed 8 bases from V and 11 bases from J; junction bases left unmatched: 20. This CDR3 is 15 amino acids long. CDR3 sequence: CASLWGEGLVNEQYF. The DNA for the CDR3 is TGTGCCAGCCTATGGGGGGAGGGCCTCGTAAATGAGCAGTACTTC.

This clonotype has more than one count but fewer than ten. The rearrangement joins TRBV12-3 or TRBV12-4 to TRBJ2-1; perhaps TRBD1 as D (6 bases). V was cut by 4 bases and J by 6 bases, with 16 bases left in between. The CDR3 runs 15 residues. Here the CDR3 DNA reads TGTGCCAGCAGTTCCCCCGACAGGCAATTCAATGAGCAGTTCTTC. This codes for CASSSPDRQFNEQFF.

This clonotype was detected a few times. The gene calls are TRBV28 and TRBJ2-7; 9 bases align to TRBD1. CDR3 length: 15 amino acids. Germline V lookup: CDR1 MDHEN, CDR2 SYDVKM. The trim removed 6 bases at V and 2 bases at J, leaving 8 bases unmatched. The CDR3 nucleotides are TGTGCCAGCAGGGACGCGGGACAGGGCGCCTACGAGCAGTACTTC. It is translated as CASRDAGQGAYEQYF.

This clonotype was observed at least ten times. The chain recombines TRBV7-2 with TRBJ2-2; D may be TRBD2 (7 bases). This CDR3 is built from 14 residues. Trimming pared 3 bases from V and 5 bases from J, leaving 10 bases between. From germline, CDR1 is SGHTA and CDR2 FQGNSA. The CDR3 DNA follows: TGTGCCAGCAGCTTGCGGGGGCGGACCGGGGAGCTGTTTTTT. Translation gives CASSLRGRTGELFF.